Following are 8 T cell receptor beta chains from one sample sequenced in a study of T cell responses to AZD1222 COVID-19 vaccine. Measured with immunoSEQ multiplex PCR; TCRdb has only the in-frame clones, and not every one. The data show some 150,000 clones, with roughly 90% seen just once and 5% to 6.5% held by the top ten. The specimen was peripheral blood, collected 28 days after the second dose of the MenACWY control vaccine. The receptor set was obtained from an adult who received the MenACWY meningococcal vaccine as a control.

The rearrangement links TRBV10-3 to TRBJ2-7; the D is unclear. Germline lookup yields CDR1 ENHRY and CDR2 SYGVKD. The CDR3 sequence is 12 residues long. Trimming removed 3 bases from V and 7 bases from J, with 10 bases in between. Here the CDR3 reads CAISEMVGEQYF. Written as DNA, the CDR3 is TGTGCCATCAGTGAAATGGTCGGAGAGCAGTACTTC.

The gene calls are TRBV28 and TRBJ1-1; 10 nucleotides agree with TRBD1. The CDR3 extends over 14 amino acids. The V and J ends lost 6 bases and 5 bases, in that order; junction bases with no gene match: 6. Germline CDR1 is MDHEN and CDR2 is SYDVKM. CDR3: CASRVGGQGTEAFF. CDR3 sequence (DNA): TGTGCCAGCAGAGTGGGGGGACAGGGGACTGAAGCTTTCTTT.

V usage is TRBV29-1 and J usage is TRBJ2-3; TRBD1 is a possible D gene (6 bases). The CDR3 consists of 13 residues. V lost 6 bases to trimming and J lost 4 bases, with 14 bases between them. Looked up from germline, CDR1 is SQVTM and CDR2 is ANQGSEA. In DNA form, the CDR3 reads TGCAGCGTGTTGCAGGGGAGCGCAGATACGCAGTATTTT. It specifies CSVLQGSADTQYF.

In its sample, this clone was seen a few times. Other DNA sequences of this sample code for an identical CDR3. This chain joins TRBV6-5 and TRBJ1-1; D gene uncertain. Between the trimmed V and J ends, which lost 2 bases and 0 bases, there was a span of 7 bases. Germline CDR1 MNHEY, CDR2 SVGAGI. The CDR3 covers 14 residues. The CDR3 is CASSYDGMNTEAFF. CDR3 bases: TGTGCCAGCAGTTACGATGGCATGAACACTGAAGCTTTCTTT.

This chain links TRBV28 with TRBJ1-3; D remains unclear. Germline loops: CDR1 MDHEN, CDR2 SYDVKM. This CDR3 comprises 15 residues. V dropped 5 bases and J dropped 1 base, with 12 bases sitting between them. CDR3 amino acids: CASSPYTGSGNTIYF. The CDR3 coding sequence is TGTGCCAGCAGTCCGTATACGGGGTCTGGAAACACCATATATTTT.

This chain joins TRBV28 and TRBJ1-2, with D tentatively TRBD1 (6 bases). V was pared by 5 bases and J by 3 bases, with 19 bases between. This CDR3 has 16 residues. Germline lookup yields CDR1 MDHEN and CDR2 SYDVKM. As DNA, the CDR3 is TGTGCCAGCAGTCCAATGGCAGGGGATTATGACTATGGCTACACCTTC. This gives the protein CASSPMAGDYDYGYTF.

The rearrangement links TRBV5-6 to TRBJ1-2; D unresolved. The V and J ends lost 0 bases and 5 bases respectively, with 17 bases between them. Germline lookup yields CDR1 SGHDT and CDR2 YYEEEE. The CDR3 sequence is 16 residues long. CDR3 in amino acids: CASSLGFGVKRYGYTF. CDR3 sequence (DNA): TGTGCCAGCAGCTTGGGGTTTGGGGTTAAGCGTTATGGCTACACCTTC.

The rearrangement links TRBV5-1 to TRBJ2-2, with TRBD2 as a possible D gene (6 bases). Trimming cost V 5 bases and J 4 bases, with 15 bases left between them. Germline V gene lookup returns CDR1 SGHRS and CDR2 YFSETQ. The CDR3 has 15 amino acids. CDR3 loop: CASRSIGGTTGELFF. The DNA for the CDR3 is TGCGCCAGCAGGAGTATCGGCGGGACCACCGGGGAGCTGTTTTTT.